This T cell receptor (beta chain) was obtained from a study of T cells expressing NK-cell markers (TCRdb year 2020). Some background on the complete study: TCR beta-chain repertoires were profiled in sorted CD3+CD56+NKG2C+, CD3+CD56+NKG2C- and CD3+CD56-NKG2C+ T-cell subsets from fewer than 10 donors. Among the eight sequenced donors, seven were HCMV-seropositive and one was HCMV-seronegative. Randomly selected healthy volunteers, three men and five women, were used as the eight sequenced donors. Libraries were sequenced as 2 x 150 bp reads on Illumina HiSeq 2000/2500, MiSeq or NextSeq. What the work shows at the level of the full study, not this receptor alone: In roughly 6 donors, the dominant CD3+CD56+NKG2C+ clonotypes were among the top 10 CD8+ clonotypes and accounted for roughly 1.0-7.5% of CD8+ T cells. Whether the expanded NKG2C-expressing T cell clones were specific for HCMV antigens was left unclear. Those dominant clonotypes were again the most abundant among CD3+CD56-NKG2C+ cells in a few donors, at about 25-60.1%.

Concerning this clonotype itself: Its specific antigen is unknown.

CDR1 and CDR2 were assigned from the germline V gene as MDHEN and SYDVKM. The CDR3 covers 14 residues, taking in both the cysteine and the phenylalanine. There is no recorded DNA. HCMV serostatus was determined by detecting HCMV-specific IgG in serum with a commercial ELISA kit. Peripheral blood mononuclear cells were isolated from blood by Ficoll density gradient centrifugation. Sequencing was carried out with an Illumina HiSeq 2000. 5'RACE template switching, by which a universal primer site and unique molecular identifiers were added, was used to make TCR beta cDNA libraries. cDNA synthesis was primed from the TCR beta constant segment and was followed by two successive PCR amplification steps. As for the original processing: MIGEC handled demultiplexing of the reads and grouping by UMI, while MiTCR was used to assemble and quantify clonotypes. Only TCR cDNA sequences supported by at least two reads were kept to exclude erroneous sequences. Downstream repertoire analysis used the tcR package, and clonotypes were matched across fractions by CDR3 nucleotide sequence plus V segment. Antigen specificity was annotated against VDJdb with VDJmatch, allowing one amino acid substitution in CDR3. TCRdb reprocessed the reads; each CDR3 protein sequence makes one entry, and DNA is unavailable. None of the V and J calls come from the authors' own analysis; TCRdb made them. This specimen's table enumerates 500,000 to 700,000 distinct CDR3 sequences. Under 4.5% of the sample is taken by the ten largest.

Rearrangement joined TRBV28 to TRBJ1-6. Sequenced material: blood T cells: a sorted CD56 or NKG2C T cell subset, CD4+ or CD8+ T cells, or bulk PBMC T cells (not recorded which). The sequence derives from a man younger than 35 in good health. Donor details come from another sample of the same person, matched by shared clones. The CDR3 loop reads CASSLLEVNSPLHF.